The following is a T cell receptor beta chain sequence with its context. Its antigen is currently unknown. The data belong to a study of T cell repertoires in cytomegalovirus infection. Overall study context: CMV epitopes, recently identified HLA-C-restricted and well-studied HLA-B-restricted, were used. Public TCR beta signatures were indicative of both CMV infection and a matching HLA type.

V shed 4 bases and J shed 3 bases, with 15 bases lying between them. This CDR3 region has 15 residues. CDR1 and CDR2 (germline): SGHTA, FQGNSA. Whole-study results and caveats: Using cumulative public TCR beta family frequency, the authors identified those who carried CMV together with the relevant HLA. HLA-C-restricted CMV-specific TCR beta clonotypes prevailed in the ex vivo response.

TCRdb re-called the reads through MiXCR, storing one row per CDR3 protein. The sample lists some 20,000 distinct CDR3 sequences; over 40% were seen once. This receptor was identified in a human donor in good health (CMV status not recorded). Some clones in this sample may be carry-over from other donors' samples. This chain uses TRBV7-2 with TRBJ2-5; possible D gene TRBD1, 6 bases. Source: CD8+ T cells from cultured PBMCs, taken from culture after CMV antigen stimulation. The CDR3 nucleotides read TGTGCCAGCAGCTATCCAGGGGCCATGAAAGAGACCCAGTACTTC. Its protein is CASSYPGAMKETQYF.